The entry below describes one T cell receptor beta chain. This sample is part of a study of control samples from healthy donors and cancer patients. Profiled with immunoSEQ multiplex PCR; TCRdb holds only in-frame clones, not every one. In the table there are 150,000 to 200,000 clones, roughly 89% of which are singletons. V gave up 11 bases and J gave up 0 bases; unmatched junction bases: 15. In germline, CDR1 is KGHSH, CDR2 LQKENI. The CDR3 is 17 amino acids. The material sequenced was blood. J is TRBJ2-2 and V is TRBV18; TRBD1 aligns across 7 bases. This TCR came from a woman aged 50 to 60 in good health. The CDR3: CAGHGRGGETNTGELFF. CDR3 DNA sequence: TGTGCCGGACATGGGAGAGGGGGCGAGACGAACACCGGGGAGCTGTTTTTT.